What follows are 14 T cell receptor beta chains derived from one specimen sequenced in a study of cytomegalovirus exposure and HLA in healthy donors (dated by TCRdb to the late 2010s). The library relied on the immunoSEQ multiplex PCR assay. For the multiplex PCR, a mixture combining 60 forward primers for TCR Vbeta segments and 13 reverse primers for TCR Jbeta segments was used. This immuneACCESS table, as held by TCRdb, lists in-frame sequences with V and J called but not all clones. Of the missing ones, under half trace to an unresolved V gene in checked studies; the others have no known cause. The sample table records fewer than 80,000 clones; 60% to 75% of these occur just once. Around 10% of the sample belongs to the ten largest clones. Input material: PBMCs. These receptors were obtained from a woman aged 55-69 years in good health and CMV-seropositive.

Here the CDR3 reads CASSGGDRGNTEAFF. CDR3 nucleotide sequence: TGTGCCAGCAGCGGGGGGGACAGGGGCAACACTGAAGCTTTCTTT. V and J are TRBV11-1 and TRBJ1-1; 10 bases map to TRBD1. V was clipped by 5 bases and J by 2 bases; unmatched bases: 5. The CDR3 runs 15 residues. From germline, CDR1 is SGHAT and CDR2 FQDESV (reference sequence).

This chain links TRBV7-2 with TRBJ2-7; D possibly corresponds to TRBD2 (7 bases). From germline, CDR1 is SGHTA and CDR2 FQGNSA. The CDR3 is 15 residues long. Trimming removed 5 bases from V and 2 bases from J, with 16 bases in between. The CDR3 DNA is TGTGCCAGCAGCCCGGGGGGCGGGGAGGCCTACGAGCAGTACTTC. Protein product: CASSPGGGEAYEQYF.

This sequence joins TRBV7-3 and TRBJ1-2; 9 nucleotides agree with TRBD1. In germline, CDR1 is SGHTA, CDR2 FQGTGA. The CDR3 runs 13 residues. V lost 5 bases and J lost 8; bases outside the gene matches: 6. The CDR3 spells CASSLRTGEGYTF. CDR3 nucleotide sequence: TGTGCCAGCAGCCTAAGGACAGGGGAAGGCTACACCTTC.

This chain connects TRBV2 to TRBJ1-1, with TRBD1 as a possible D gene (6 bases). From germline, CDR1 is SNHLY and CDR2 FYNNEI. V shed 7 bases and J shed 4 bases, with 16 bases lying between them. This CDR3 is built from 14 residues. The CDR3 loop reads CASTPGRGATEAFF. As DNA, the CDR3 is TGTGCCAGCACCCCGGGCAGGGGCGCCACTGAAGCTTTCTTT.

The chain uses TRBV18 and TRBJ1-1; 9 bases map to TRBD1. J lost 1 base, V lost 3 bases, and 3 bases had no gene match. This CDR3 has 15 amino acids. The germline gives CDR1 KGHSH, CDR2 LQKENI. For the CDR3, the DNA is TGTGCCAGCTCACCGGGACAGGGATGGAACACTGAAGCTTTCTTT. This sequence encodes CASSPGQGWNTEAFF.

V usage is TRBV13 and J usage is TRBJ2-7; 9 nucleotides match TRBD1. From germline, CDR1 is PRHDT and CDR2 FYEKMQ (reference sequence). There are 13 residues in the CDR3. J was trimmed by 8 bases and V by 5 bases; bases with no gene match: 7. The CDR3 region is CASSPADRGKQYF. CDR3 DNA sequence: TGTGCCAGCAGCCCGGCGGACAGGGGAAAGCAGTACTTC.

The chain has TRBV7-8 and TRBJ2-6; 11 bases are shared with TRBD2. The junction had 7 bases not matched to a gene; V was cut back by 5 bases and J by 4 bases. CDR1 is SGHVS and CDR2 is FQNEAQ in the germline V gene. The CDR3 spans 17 residues. The CDR3 nucleotides are TGTGCCAGCAGCCTACTAGCGGGAGCGGCGGGGGCCAACGTCCTGACTTTC. Its protein is CASSLLAGAAGANVLTF.

This sequence joins TRBV4-1 and TRBJ1-3; unclear D gene. The CDR3 totals 16 residues. Germline CDR1 is MGHRA and CDR2 is YSYEKL. The V and J ends lost 0 bases and 0 bases respectively, with 9 bases between them. For the CDR3, the DNA is TGCGCCAGCAGCCAAGACTACCTAGACTCTGGAAACACCATATATTTT. Protein: CASSQDYLDSGNTIYF.

The chain is built from TRBV2 and TRBJ1-1, with D maybe TRBD1 (6 bases). The V and J ends lost 3 bases and 11 bases respectively, with 16 bases between them. CDR1 and CDR2 (germline): SNHLY, FYNNEI. CDR3 length: 13 residues. The CDR3 nucleotides are TGTGCCAGCAGTGAGAGGCACAGGGAGGGCGCTTTCTTT. Amino acid sequence: CASSERHREGAFF.

This chain joins TRBV9 and TRBJ1-4, with a weak D call TRBD1 (6 bases). The germline V and J ends were trimmed by 4 bases and 8 bases, with 15 bases remaining between them. Germline values: CDR1 SGDLS, CDR2 YYNGEE. The CDR3 spans 14 residues. The DNA for the CDR3 is TGTGCCAGCAGCACTTCAGGGGTGGGAGAAAAACTGTTTTTT. Encoded protein: CASSTSGVGEKLFF.

The chain combines TRBV5-1 with TRBJ2-7; a possible D gene is TRBD2 (8 bases). V lost 7 bases and J lost 4, with 21 bases in between. CDR1 and CDR2 (germline): SGHRS, YFSETQ. CDR3 length: 15 residues. The CDR3 loop reads CASRGGGGTLYEQYF. CDR3 in DNA: TGCGCCAGCCGAGGGGGCGGGGGGACTCTTTACGAGCAGTACTTC. The full variable domain, completed using reference TRBV5-1 and TRBJ2-7, is KAGVTQTPRYLIKTRGQQVTLSCSPISGHRSVSWYQQTPGQGLQFLFEYFSETQRNKGNFPGRFSGRQFSNSRSEMNVSTLELGDSALYLCASRGGGGTLYEQYFGPGTRLTVT.

This chain joins TRBV11-2 and TRBJ2-2; 7 bases are a match to TRBD2. The CDR3 runs to 16 residues. Unmatched junction bases numbered 7, after V lost 5 bases and J lost 1 base. CDR1 SGHAT and CDR2 FQNNGV come from the germline V gene. CDR3 residues: CASSPRASGNTGELFF. As DNA, the CDR3 is TGTGCCAGCAGCCCCCGGGCTAGCGGGAACACCGGGGAGCTGTTTTTT.

The chain is built from TRBV19 and TRBJ2-5; TRBD1 aligns across 8 bases. The CDR3 is made up of 15 amino acids. Germline V gene lookup returns CDR1 LNHDA and CDR2 SQIVND (reference sequence). The junction had 8 bases not matched to a gene; V was cut back by 7 bases and J by 1 base. As DNA, the CDR3 is TGTGCCAGTACCGCCGGGACAGGTATCCAAGAGACCCAGTACTTC. This sequence encodes CASTAGTGIQETQYF.

This chain connects TRBV18 to TRBJ1-3; D perhaps matches TRBD1 (6 bases). V lost 3 bases, J lost 2 bases, and 8 bases lay in between. The germline CDR1 and CDR2 sequences are KGHSH and LQKENI. The CDR3 length is 14 residues. The CDR3 region is CASSPDRTGNTIYF. The CDR3 DNA follows: TGTGCCAGCTCACCTGACAGGACTGGAAACACCATATATTTT.